A selection of T cell receptor beta chains follows, all from one sample in a study of cytomegalovirus exposure and HLA in healthy donors. Clones were sequenced by immunoSEQ multiplex PCR, and TCRdb holds only the in-frame ones, with some missing. The sample table includes about 50,000 clones. Sequences were obtained from PBMCs. These receptors all stem from a woman between 18 and 30 years old in good health and CMV-seronegative. Each CDR3 is given with its conserved first and last residue.

j_call	v_call	cdr3_length	cdr3_aa
TRBJ1-2	TRBV4-1	15	CASSQRNRDDYGYTF
TRBJ2-5	TRBV5-4	16	CASSTRSTGIGETQYF
TRBJ2-1	TRBV5-1	14	CASHGQGASNEQFF
TRBJ2-5	TRBV7-9	14	CASSQLGGQETQYF
TRBJ2-1	TRBV6-5	16	CASSSWLAGRYNEQFF
TRBJ2-6	TRBV6-1	14	CASTLTSGANVLTF
TRBJ2-7	TRBV5-1	15	CASSLVSGSSREQYF
TRBJ2-5	TRBV19	14	CASSPNTPPGTQYF
TRBJ1-6	TRBV5-1	15	CASSLGLALPSPLHF
TRBJ2-7	TRBV19	14	CASRRAGTGDEQYF
TRBJ2-3	TRBV18	13	CASLGATTDTQYF
TRBJ1-1	TRBV5-6	13	CASSADMNTEAFF
TRBJ2-7	TRBV7-8	12	CASSRTSREQYF
TRBJ1-6	TRBV15	17	CATSRDRHVTPNSPLHF
TRBJ2-7	TRBV6-5	16	CASSYTGLAGVTEQYF
TRBJ1-5	TRBV11-2	15	CASSIGTGSNQPQHF
TRBJ2-3	TRBV5-1	15	CASSSLAGFTDTQYF
TRBJ2-1	TRBV14	15	CASSLYLSSYNEQFF
TRBJ1-6	TRBV29-1	13	CSVDLGADSPLHF
TRBJ1-4	TRBV2	17	CASKDPPLGSSLEKLFF
TRBJ2-3	TRBV30	15	CAWSRGGIRTDTQYF
TRBJ2-3	TRBV15	14	CATRASAETDTQYF
TRBJ2-1	TRBV5-1	15	CASSLYRGPGNEQFF
TRBJ2-1	TRBV5-1	15	CASSSGLLAGGEQFF
TRBJ1-6	TRBV5-1	17	CASTQHRGSSYNSPLHF
TRBJ1-1	TRBV11-3	14	CASSFSEMNTEAFF
TRBJ2-1	TRBV7-9	17	CASSLGLAGGSYNEQFF
TRBJ2-1	TRBV5-1	15	CASSFGTGGHNEQFF
TRBJ2-3	TRBV9	14	CASSVDAPKDTQYF
TRBJ1-1	TRBV7-2	15	CASSLEWGENTEAFF